These 27 T cell receptor beta chains came from one sample sequenced in a study of blood T cell repertoires in COVID-19. Clones were sequenced by immunoSEQ multiplex PCR, and TCRdb holds only the in-frame ones, with some missing. The data hold 250,000 to 350,000 clones, with 89% observed a single time. The sequencing input was peripheral blood. These receptors originate from a woman in her sixties or seventies with acute or convalescent COVID-19.

The chain combines TRBV7-9 with TRBJ2-1, with D perhaps TRBD1 (6 bases). Per germline, CDR1 SEHNR and CDR2 FQNEAQ (reference sequence). CDR3 length equals 15 residues. The V end lost 3 bases, the J end lost 5 bases, and 14 bases lay between the germline ends. CDR3 nucleotide sequence: TGTGCCAGCAGCTTTCGGTACAGGGCTGACAATGAGCAGTTCTTC. Translating gives CASSFRYRADNEQFF.

This chain connects TRBV6-4 to TRBJ1-5, with D tentatively TRBD1 (6 bases). V was shortened by 8 bases and J by 1 base, with 9 bases between the two germline ends. The CDR3 has 13 residues. Germline values: CDR1 MRHNA, CDR2 SNTAGT. The CDR3 DNA is TGTGCCAGCGCCACAGGGAGCAATCAGCCCCAGCATTTT. This translates into CASATGSNQPQHF.

This chain connects TRBV11-3 to TRBJ2-2; the D gene is possibly TRBD1 (6 bases). CDR3 length equals 15 residues. Trimming stripped 5 bases from V and 5 bases from J, with 15 bases between. From germline, CDR1 is SGHNT and CDR2 YENEEA. The CDR3 is CASSQTGPRTGELFF. The CDR3 nucleotides read TGTGCCAGCAGCCAGACAGGCCCGAGGACCGGGGAGCTGTTTTTT.

CDR3 bases: TGTGCCAGCAGCTTAGCTCCTTGGCCCTCTGGGGCCAACGTCCTGACTTTC. Its protein is CASSLAPWPSGANVLTF. The chain couples TRBV7-2 to TRBJ2-6; no clear D gene. The CDR3 sequence is 17 residues long. V was clipped by 0 bases and J by 0 bases, with 9 bases between them. Per germline, CDR1 SGHTA and CDR2 FQGNSA.

In the case of this clone: At the DNA level, this CDR3 is encoded by other sequences in the same sample as well. The gene calls are TRBV3-1 (or the pseudogene TRBV3-2) and TRBJ1-6; 9 bases fit TRBD1. The CDR3 has 14 amino acids. Losses at the gene ends were 4 bases for V and 9 bases for J; bases not matched to a gene: 4. CDR1 LGHDT and CDR2 YNNKEL come from the germline V gene (reference sequence). The CDR3 bases are TGTGCCAGCAGCCGTGGACAGGGGAGTTCACCCCTCCACTTT. It codes for CASSRGQGSSPLHF.

This clone was recorded a few times. This chain uses TRBV11-2 with TRBJ1-3, with D uncertain. The CDR3 totals 16 residues. The germline V gene encodes CDR1 SGHAT and CDR2 FQNNGV. V was pared by 1 base and J by 0 bases, with 10 bases between. The CDR3 nucleotides read TGTGCCAGCAGCTTAGGGCCAGAAGTCTCTGGAAACACCATATATTTT. It translates to CASSLGPEVSGNTIYF.

The genes are TRBV2 and TRBJ1-1, with D unresolved. Germline lookup yields CDR1 SNHLY and CDR2 FYNNEI. This CDR3 has 14 amino acids. The V end was cut by 4 bases, the J end by 0 bases, with 9 bases between. The CDR3 sequence is CASSVRSMNTEAFF. DNA of the CDR3: TGTGCCAGCAGTGTTCGGTCGATGAACACTGAAGCTTTCTTT.

This clone was found once. The chain joins TRBV2 to TRBJ2-2, with 7 bases identical to TRBD2. Germline assignment: CDR1 SNHLY and CDR2 FYNNEI. The V and J ends lost 5 bases and 3 bases, in that order; junction bases with no gene match: 3. This CDR3 has 14 residues. CDR3 nucleotides: TGTGCCAGCAGTCTAGCGGCCTACACCGGGGAGCTGTTTTTT. Its protein product is CASSLAAYTGELFF.

V is TRBV5-4 and J is TRBJ1-2; D may be TRBD1 (5 bases). The CDR3 spans 13 residues. The V gene's germline CDR1 is SGHNT and CDR2 YYREEE (reference sequence). Trimming stripped 0 bases from V and 2 bases from J, with 5 bases between. This CDR3 is CASSLDRNYGYTF. Here the CDR3 DNA reads TGTGCCAGCAGCTTGGACAGGAACTATGGCTACACCTTC.

The chain joins TRBV4-3 to TRBJ2-1, with TRBD1 matching over 7 bases. The CDR3 is made up of 15 amino acids. The germline CDR1 and CDR2 sequences are LGHNA and YSLEER. V gave up 4 bases and J gave up 0 bases; unmatched junction bases: 3. The CDR3, as DNA: TGCGCCAGCAGCCGGGACAGCAGCTCCTACAATGAGCAGTTCTTC. It encodes CASSRDSSSYNEQFF.

CDR3 in amino acids: CASSETTASGYTF. CDR3 nucleotides: TGTGCCAGCAGCGAGACGACAGCCTCTGGCTACACCTTC. The V gene is TRBV7-9, the J gene TRBJ1-2, with a possible D match to TRBD1 (5 bases). V was pared by 5 bases and J by 7 bases, with 14 bases between. This CDR3 has 13 amino acids. The germline gives CDR1 SEHNR, CDR2 FQNEAQ (reference sequence).

The rearrangement uses TRBV6-1 and TRBJ2-3; D gene ambiguous. The germline V gene has CDR1 MNHNS and CDR2 SASEGT. V was trimmed by 1 base and J by 5 bases, leaving 13 bases between them. The CDR3 is 15 amino acids. DNA of the CDR3: TGTGCCAGCAGTGAAGAGCAGGTTGGTGGAGATACGCAGTATTTT. It specifies CASSEEQVGGDTQYF.

V is TRBV25-1 and J is TRBJ1-2; D is ambiguous. Trimming stripped 4 bases from V and 6 bases from J, with 18 bases between. Germline loops: CDR1 MGHDK, CDR2 SYGVNS. This CDR3 contains 15 residues. The CDR3 sequence: CASSAALREWDGYTF. The CDR3 region has the DNA TGTGCCAGCAGTGCCGCTCTGAGGGAGTGGGATGGCTACACCTTC.

The chain is built from TRBV5-4 and TRBJ2-5; D might be TRBD1 (6 bases). Trimming took 0 bases from V and 2 from J, leaving 20 bases between them. From germline, CDR1 is SGHNT and CDR2 YYREEE (reference sequence). The CDR3 runs 18 residues. The CDR3: CASSLGTEVLIKQETQYF. CDR3 nucleotides: TGTGCCAGCAGCTTGGGGACAGAAGTCCTTATAAAACAAGAGACCCAGTACTTC.

The chain carries TRBV5-1 and TRBJ2-5, with no clear D. This CDR3 is built from 13 residues. With 0 bases removed from V and 4 bases from J, the gap between germline ends came to 7 bases. Per germline, CDR1 SGHRS and CDR2 YFSETQ. CDR3 coding DNA: TGCGCCAGCAGCTTGGGCGGATCAGAGACCCAGTACTTC. Translated, it gives CASSLGGSETQYF. The complete variable domain, with remaining parts taken from reference TRBV5-1 and TRBJ2-5, reads KAGVTQTPRYLIKTRGQQVTLSCSPISGHRSVSWYQQTPGQGLQFLFEYFSETQRNKGNFPGRFSGRQFSNSRSEMNVSTLELGDSALYLCASSLGGSETQYFGPGTRLLVL.

The genes are TRBV19 and TRBJ2-1, with TRBD2 identical over 12 bases. CDR1 is LNHDA, CDR2 SQIVND, per germline (reference sequence). The CDR3 length is 16 residues. The J segment lost 12 bases and the V segment lost 0 bases, leaving 9 bases of the junction unmatched. This chain's CDR3 is CASSIERPSGRGVQFF. The CDR3 DNA reads as TGTGCCAGTAGTATAGAAAGGCCTAGCGGGAGGGGGGTGCAGTTCTTC. Complete variable domain (other parts from reference TRBV19 and TRBJ2-1): DGGITQSPKYLFRKEGQNVTLSCEQNLNHDAMYWYRQDPGQGLRLIYYSQIVNDFQKGDIAEGYSVSREKKESFPLTVTSAQKNPTAFYLCASSIERPSGRGVQFFGPGTRLTVL.

This clone was found a few times. The chain links TRBV7-2 to TRBJ1-1, with 7 bases aligning to TRBD1. CDR3 length equals 13 residues. Germline V CDR1 and CDR2: SGHTA, FQGNSA. The junction had 6 bases not matched to a gene; V was cut back by 1 base and J by 10 bases. CDR3 DNA sequence: TGTGCCAGCAGCTTAGAGGGGGCACCCCGAGCTTTCTTT. The encoded protein is CASSLEGAPRAFF.

The chain uses TRBV7-2 and TRBJ1-4, with 8 bases identical to TRBD1. Germline V gene sequence: CDR1 SGHTA, CDR2 FQGNSA. This CDR3 region has 14 residues. V shed 5 bases, J shed 8 bases, and the junction held 7 bases outside the gene matches. The CDR3 region is CASSVGRTGEKLFF. CDR3 coding DNA: TGTGCCAGCAGCGTAGGACGGACAGGGGAAAAACTGTTTTTT.

The V gene is TRBV7-9, the J gene TRBJ2-1; D is perhaps TRBD2 (6 bases). Trimming took 11 bases from V and 4 from J, leaving 18 bases between them. Germline V gene sequence: CDR1 SEHNR, CDR2 FQNEAQ (reference sequence). The CDR3 sequence is 14 residues long. DNA for the CDR3: TGTGCCTACCTTCCGGTAGCGGATTACAATGAGCAGTTCTTC. Its translation is CAYLPVADYNEQFF.

This clone has just a few counts. The gene calls are TRBV2 and TRBJ1-2, with 7 nucleotides matching TRBD1. CDR3 length: 12 residues. Trimming cost V 7 bases and J 8 bases; bases outside gene matches: 7. Per germline, CDR1 SNHLY and CDR2 FYNNEI. The CDR3, as DNA: TGTGCCAGCATTCAGGAAGGGGGCGGCTACACCTTC. It yields the protein CASIQEGGGYTF.

This clone showed up just once. Other DNA sequences in this sample translate to the same CDR3. The CDR3 DNA reads TGTGCCAGCAGTTGGGGGGGGAATCAGCCCCAGCATTTT. Amino acid sequence: CASSWGGNQPQHF. The rearrangement uses TRBV27 and TRBJ1-5; weak D call: TRBD1 (5 bases). The CDR3 contains 13 residues. CDR1 and CDR2 (germline): MNHEY, SMNVEV (reference sequence). Trimming stripped 4 bases from V and 4 bases from J, with 8 bases between.

This rearrangement joins TRBV7-9 to TRBJ1-3; D gene ambiguous. Germline CDR1 SEHNR, CDR2 FQNEAQ (reference sequence). The CDR3 length is 16 residues. V was cut by 5 bases and J by 1 base, with 15 bases left in between. CDR3 amino acids: CASSRGDGGSGNTIYF. The CDR3 DNA reads TGTGCCAGCAGCCGAGGAGATGGCGGTTCTGGAAACACCATATATTTT. Full variable domain (rest looked up from reference TRBV7-9 and TRBJ1-3): DTGVSQNPRHKITKRGQNVTFRCDPISEHNRLYWYRQTLGQGPEFLTYFQNEAQLEKSRLLSDRFSAERPKGSFSTLEIQRTEQGDSAMYLCASSRGDGGSGNTIYFGEGSWLTVV.

This chain connects TRBV30 to TRBJ1-2; 8 positions agree with TRBD1. With 1 base clipped from V and 4 bases from J, the junction kept 5 bases outside the gene matches. The CDR3 length is 14 residues. In germline, CDR1 is GTSNPN, CDR2 SVGIG (reference sequence). The CDR3, as DNA: TGTGCCTGGAGTGATGGACAGGGAACCTATGGCTACACCTTC. Its translation is CAWSDGQGTYGYTF.

V is TRBV4-3 and J is TRBJ2-1; D uncertain. In germline, CDR1 is LGHNA, CDR2 YSLEER. This CDR3 comprises 16 residues. The germline V and J ends were trimmed by 0 bases and 0 bases, with 9 bases remaining between them. The CDR3 sequence is CASSQETVLSYNEQFF. The CDR3 DNA follows: TGCGCCAGCAGCCAAGAAACCGTACTCTCCTACAATGAGCAGTTCTTC.

The chain has TRBV6-5 and TRBJ1-2; D unclear. Germline CDR1 reads MNHEY; CDR2 reads SVGAGI. Trimming removed 5 bases at V and 8 bases at J, with 21 bases between. The CDR3 runs 15 residues. The CDR3, as DNA: TGTGCCAGCAGTCTCTCCCTGAGACTCGGAGAGGGCTACACCTTC. As protein: CASSLSLRLGEGYTF.

The chain employs TRBV15 and TRBJ1-6, with no clear D. V gave up 8 bases and J gave up 5 bases, with 16 bases separating them. The CDR3 is 15 amino acids. Germline CDR1 LNHNV, CDR2 YYDKDF (reference sequence). The DNA for the CDR3 is TGTGCCACCTCAGAACGGGAGCTCCATAATTCACCCCTCCACTTT. Translating it yields CATSERELHNSPLHF.

This chain links TRBV6-5 with TRBJ2-1; D gene unclear. CDR1 is MNHEY, CDR2 SVGAGI, per germline. This CDR3 contains 13 residues. Trimming left V 10 bases short and J 6 bases short, with 16 bases between. CDR3 coding DNA: TGTGCCATCGTACGTCCCCCCGGCAATGAGCAGTTCTTC. This codes for CAIVRPPGNEQFF.